This T cell receptor (beta chain) is from a study of T cell responses to AZD1222 COVID-19 vaccine. Overall study results and limits: Baseline testing showed seropositivity in only a handful of AZD1222 recipients. In a largely white British group with more females than males, clonal diversity was possibly underestimated. All repertoire sampling was performed exclusively after the peak T cell response.

In regard to this clone: No antigen is known for it.

Germline V gene lookup returns CDR1 KGHSH and CDR2 LQKENI. V shed 6 bases, J shed 4 bases, and the junction held 8 bases outside the gene matches. CDR3 length equals 15 residues. Clones were sequenced by immunoSEQ multiplex PCR, and TCRdb holds only the in-frame ones, with some missing. Of more than 85,000 clones in the sample, around four fifths were seen once. The sample was peripheral blood, taken on day 0 of AZD1222 vaccination. The gene calls are TRBV18 and TRBJ2-5; TRBD2 aligns across 10 bases. The source of this sequence is an adult in good health. The CDR3 bases are TGTGCCAGCTCTCAAGCGGGAGGGCCGGGAGAGACCCAGTACTTC. Its translation is CASSQAGGPGETQYF.